These T cell receptor beta chains were read from a single sample in a study of cytomegalovirus exposure and HLA in healthy donors. The method was immunoSEQ multiplex PCR; TCRdb's version includes in-frame clones alone and lacks a portion of them. The sample yields about 160,000 clones, roughly 81% seen once. Sequencing used PBMCs. The receptors shown here come from a man aged 18 to 29 in good health and CMV-seropositive. Each CDR3 is given with its conserved first and last residue. D genes are given only for firm matches. A row's size may be missing; if present it is once, few, many or a size class.

size	V	J	D	DNA	CDR3
.	TRBV9	TRBJ2-1	TRBD2	TGTGCCAGCAGCGTTGGCGGGGGGCCCTACAATGAGCAGTTCTTC	CASSVGGGPYNEQFF
.	TRBV6-6	TRBJ2-7	.	TGTGCCAGCAGTTACGGTAGCGAGCAGTACTTC	CASSYGSEQYF
.	TRBV19	TRBJ1-2	TRBD1	TGTGCCAGTAGTTATACAGGGGAAGGCGGCGGCTACACCTTC	CASSYTGEGGGYTF
.	TRBV7-9	TRBJ1-2	TRBD1	TGTGCCAGCAGCTTACAGGGGGCAGATCTGAAAAGGAGCTACACCTTC	CASSLQGADLKRSYTF
.	TRBV29-1	TRBJ1-1	TRBD1	TGCAGCGGATGGGACAGTATGAACACTGAAGCTTTCTTT	CSGWDSMNTEAFF
.	TRBV7-9	TRBJ1-5	.	TGTGCCAGCAGCGCCGAGGAGGGCAGGAGGCCCCAGCATTTT	CASSAEEGRRPQHF
.	TRBV6-6	TRBJ2-7	TRBD2	TGTGCCAGCAGTTACCGGACTAGCGGGGGGCTGAACGAGCAGTACTTC	CASSYRTSGGLNEQYF
.	TRBV30	TRBJ2-7	.	TGTGCCTGGAGGGAGACTGTATACGAGCAGTACTTC	CAWRETVYEQYF
.	TRBV27	TRBJ1-1	.	TGTGCCAGCAGCCCCCCCGGACAGAAGACTGAAGCTTTCTTT	CASSPPGQKTEAFF
.	TRBV7-8	TRBJ1-1	TRBD1	TGTGCCAGCAGCTCAGAGAAAGGACAGGTTTTGGGCACTGAAGCTTTCTTT	CASSSEKGQVLGTEAFF
.	TRBV6-5	TRBJ1-2	.	TGTGCCACCAGCACAGGGCAATCTAACTATGGCTACACCTTC	CATSTGQSNYGYTF
.	TRBV11-3	TRBJ1-2	TRBD1	TGTGCCAGCAGCTTGGATCGGACAGGGACTCTTAACTATGGCTACACCTTC	CASSLDRTGTLNYGYTF
.	TRBV11-3	TRBJ1-4	TRBD1	TGTGCCAGCAGCTTGGCCGGGACAGGGAATGAAAAACTGTTTTTT	CASSLAGTGNEKLFF
once	TRBV7-2	TRBJ1-2	.	TGTGCCAGCAGCTTAGAATCGAGGGCTGGCTACACCTTC	CASSLESRAGYTF
once	TRBV25-1	TRBJ2-5	.	TGTGCCAGCAGTGAATCAGGGAAGACCCAGTACTTC	CASSESGKTQYF
.	TRBV28	TRBJ2-6	TRBD1	TGTGCCAGCAGTTACCCAGGGGGCAGCTCTGGGGCCAACGTCCTGACTTTC	CASSYPGGSSGANVLTF
.	TRBV4-3	TRBJ1-6	TRBD1	TGCGCCAGCCGAGACGGGACAGGGCTTGATTCACCCCTCCACTTT	CASRDGTGLDSPLHF
.	TRBV10-3	TRBJ2-1	TRBD1	TGTGCCATCACGGCCAGGACAGGGTTAAATGAGCAGTTCTTC	CAITARTGLNEQFF
.	TRBV6-1	TRBJ1-2	.	TGTGCCAGCATCGACACAGGGCTCTATGGCTACACCTTC	CASIDTGLYGYTF
.	TRBV10-3	TRBJ1-2	TRBD1	TGTGCCATCAGTGGGCCGGGACAGGGAGTCGGCTACACCTTC	CAISGPGQGVGYTF
.	TRBV6-5	TRBJ2-7	TRBD2	TGTGCCAGCAGTTACGGAGCGGGGCTAGGGGAGCAGTACTTC	CASSYGAGLGEQYF
.	TRBV5-1	TRBJ2-7	.	TGCGCCAGCAGCACCCCTGCCAGCGGTATCGACGAGCAGTACTTC	CASSTPASGIDEQYF
.	TRBV7-6	TRBJ2-1	.	TGTGCCAGCAGCCCCCGGCAGGGGCCCCAGGATGAGCAGTTCTTC	CASSPRQGPQDEQFF
.	TRBV7-9	TRBJ1-1	.	TGTGCCAGCAGCTTAGAGGCAGGGCAGAACACTGAAGCTTTCTTT	CASSLEAGQNTEAFF
once	TRBV4-3	TRBJ2-5	TRBD1	TGCGCCAGCAGCCAAGACCCGGGACAGGGGAGGCCCAGGCCAGAGACCCAGTACTTC	CASSQDPGQGRPRPETQYF
once	TRBV9	TRBJ2-3	.	TGTGCCAGCAGCCCAGGGGCAGATACGCAGTATTTT	CASSPGADTQYF
few	TRBV5-6	TRBJ2-5	TRBD1	TGTGCCAGCAGCCGGGGACAGGGGTTGGAGACCCAGTACTTC	CASSRGQGLETQYF
.	TRBV9	TRBJ1-2	.	TGTGCCAGCACGGAAACGGGGGGCGGCTATGGCTACACCTTC	CASTETGGGYGYTF
.	TRBV10-3	TRBJ2-7	TRBD1	TGTGCCAGCACCGACAGGGATCCCTACGAGCAGTACTTC	CASTDRDPYEQYF
.	TRBV7-9	TRBJ1-3	.	TGTGCCAGCAGCCCCGGGGGGTCTGGAAACACCATATATTTT	CASSPGGSGNTIYF
.	TRBV5-1	TRBJ1-6	TRBD1	TGCGCCAGCAGCGTCGCCGGGACAGCTTATGGTTCACCCCTCCACTTT	CASSVAGTAYGSPLHF
.	TRBV7-9	TRBJ2-7	TRBD1	TGTGCCAGCAGCGCCGCCGGGACAGGGACCTACGAGCAGTACTTC	CASSAAGTGTYEQYF
.	TRBV4-2	TRBJ2-5	TRBD2	TGTGCCAGCAGCAGCCCCGAGCGGGGGGGCTTTGAGACCCAGTACTTC	CASSSPERGGFETQYF
.	TRBV5-4	TRBJ1-2	.	TGTGCCAGCAGCCAAGAGTCAGGCGGCTACACCTTC	CASSQESGGYTF
.	TRBV30	TRBJ1-2	.	TGTGCCTGGAGTGTATTCCGGTTTCGTGAGACAATCTATGGCTACACCTTC	CAWSVFRFRETIYGYTF
.	TRBV5-1	TRBJ2-5	TRBD1	TGCGCCAGCTCACCCCCGGGACAGGACTTGACCTCACGAGAGACCCAGTACTTC	CASSPPGQDLTSRETQYF
.	TRBV7-9	TRBJ2-7	.	TGTGCCAGCAGCTTAGGAGGGATCTTCTACGAGCAGTACTTC	CASSLGGIFYEQYF
.	TRBV5-1	TRBJ2-4	.	TGCGCCAGCAGCTCCCCGGGGGAGGACATTCAGTACTTC	CASSSPGEDIQYF
.	TRBV27	TRBJ2-5	TRBD1	TGTGCCAGCAGTTTCGGACAGGGGCAAGAGACCCAGTACTTC	CASSFGQGQETQYF
.	TRBV7-2	TRBJ2-5	TRBD2	TGTGCCAGCAGCGCCCTCCCGGGGGGGGAGACCCAGTACTTC	CASSALPGGETQYF
.	TRBV7-3	TRBJ1-5	.	TGTGCCAGCAGCTCTACCTGGGACTCACCCCAGCATTTT	CASSSTWDSPQHF
once	TRBV6-6	TRBJ2-2	.	TGTGCCAGCAGTTACGGACAATACACCGGGGAGCTGTTTTTT	CASSYGQYTGELFF